The 5 T cell receptor beta chains in this list originate from one sample, sequenced in a study of blood T cell repertoires in COVID-19. Generated by immunoSEQ multiplex PCR, the TCRdb table keeps only in-frame clones and is missing some. The table has around 150,000 clones, 81% seen once. Sample: peripheral blood. These receptors were obtained from a human donor in a cohort sampled during active COVID-19.

The V call is TRBV13, the J call TRBJ2-7; tentative D call: TRBD1 (7 bases). Germline assignment: CDR1 PRHDT and CDR2 FYEKMQ (reference sequence). Deletions cut 2 bases from V and 5 bases from J, with 13 bases between. CDR3 size: 14 residues. The CDR3 reads CASSLSQGGDEQYF. The CDR3 DNA reads as TGTGCCAGCAGCTTATCCCAGGGGGGCGACGAGCAGTACTTC.

V is TRBV28 and J is TRBJ1-2; no clear D gene. V lost 3 bases, J lost 4 bases, and 12 bases lay in between. The CDR3 has 14 amino acids. The germline CDR1 and CDR2 sequences are MDHEN and SYDVKM. The CDR3: CASSLPGLSYGYTF. Written as DNA, the CDR3 is TGTGCCAGCAGTTTGCCTGGGCTCAGCTATGGCTACACCTTC.

In its sample, this clone was seen once. This chain connects TRBV10-3 to TRBJ2-2; TRBD1 aligns across 11 bases. This CDR3 region has 16 residues. J lost 6 bases, V lost 0 bases, and 3 bases had no gene match. CDR1 is ENHRY and CDR2 is SYGVKD in the germline V gene. CDR3 protein: CAISESLGQGAGELFF. The CDR3 region has the DNA TGTGCCATCAGTGAGTCTCTGGGACAGGGGGCCGGGGAGCTGTTTTTT.

The V gene is TRBV2, the J gene TRBJ1-1, with a tentative D call TRBD1 (6 bases). Germline V lookup: CDR1 SNHLY, CDR2 FYNNEI. V dropped 9 bases and J dropped 7 bases, with 12 bases sitting between them. The CDR3 extends over 11 amino acids. CDR3 sequence: CASREQGEAFF. The CDR3 nucleotides read TGTGCCAGTCGGGAACAGGGTGAAGCTTTCTTT. The entire variable domain, with the rest obtained from reference TRBV2 and TRBJ1-1, is as follows: EPEVTQTPSHQVTQMGQEVILRCVPISNHLYFYWYRQILGQKVEFLVSFYNNEISEKSEIFDDQFSVERPDGSNFTLKIRSTKLEDSAMYFCASREQGEAFFGQGTRLTVV.

V gene TRBV6-5 combines with J gene TRBJ1-5; no clear D gene. The CDR3 runs to 14 residues. V gave up 2 bases and J gave up 7 bases, with 12 bases separating them. Per the germline V gene, CDR1 is MNHEY and CDR2 is SVGAGI. CDR3: CASSYGGMGQPQHF. The CDR3 DNA sequence: TGTGCCAGCAGTTACGGAGGGATGGGCCAGCCCCAGCATTTT.